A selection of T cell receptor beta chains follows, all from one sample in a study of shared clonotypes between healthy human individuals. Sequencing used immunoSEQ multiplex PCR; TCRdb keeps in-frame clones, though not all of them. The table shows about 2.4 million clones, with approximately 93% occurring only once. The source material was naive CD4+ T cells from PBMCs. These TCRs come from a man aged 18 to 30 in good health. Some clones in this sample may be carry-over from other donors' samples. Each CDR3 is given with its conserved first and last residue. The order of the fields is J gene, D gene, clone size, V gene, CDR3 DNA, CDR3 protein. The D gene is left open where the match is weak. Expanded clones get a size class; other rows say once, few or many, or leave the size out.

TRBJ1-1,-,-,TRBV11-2,TGTGCCAGCAGAGAGGACAGCACTGAAGCTTTCTTT,CASREDSTEAFF
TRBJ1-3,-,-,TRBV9,TGTGCCAGCAGCGTAACAGGCTTCTCTGGAAACACCATATATTTT,CASSVTGFSGNTIYF
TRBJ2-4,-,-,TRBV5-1,TGCGCCAGCAGCACGGGACAAACGGTAGGGGACATTCAGTACTTC,CASSTGQTVGDIQYF
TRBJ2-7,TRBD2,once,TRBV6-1,TGTGCCAGCAGTGTAAGCGGGGGGCTAGGCTACGAGCAGTACTTC,CASSVSGGLGYEQYF
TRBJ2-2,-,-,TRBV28,TGTGCCAGCAGTTTACTTGGGACCGGGGAGCTGTTTTTT,CASSLLGTGELFF
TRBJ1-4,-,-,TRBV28,TGTGCCAGCAGTTTAACACCTGAAAAACTGTTTTTT,CASSLTPEKLFF
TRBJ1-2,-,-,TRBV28,TGTGCCAGCAGTTCTGGGGGCGCCAATGGCTACACCTTC,CASSSGGANGYTF
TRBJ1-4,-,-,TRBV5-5,TGTGCCAGCAGCTCCACAGGGACGGGAAATGAAAAACTGTTTTTT,CASSSTGTGNEKLFF
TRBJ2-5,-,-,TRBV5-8,TGTGCCAGCAGCGCCGGATCACAAGAGACCCAGTACTTC,CASSAGSQETQYF
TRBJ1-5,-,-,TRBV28,TGTGCCAGCAGCTCCCCTCTTGACAGGCCCCAGCATTTT,CASSSPLDRPQHF
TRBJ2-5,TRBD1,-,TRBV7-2,TGTGCCAGCAGCTTACAGGCAGGGGGCATTCCGACCCAGTACTTC,CASSLQAGGIPTQYF
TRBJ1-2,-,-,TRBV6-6,TGTGCCAGCAGTTACCAGGGGACCAAGACTAACTATGGCTACACCTTC,CASSYQGTKTNYGYTF
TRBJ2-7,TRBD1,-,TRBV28,TGTGCCAGCAGCCTCGGAGTTATAGACAGGGGGCTTCAGTACGAGCAGTACTTC,CASSLGVIDRGLQYEQYF
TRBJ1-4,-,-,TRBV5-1,TGCGCCAGCAGCTTATTCCCGGGTTCTAATGAAAAACTGTTTTTT,CASSLFPGSNEKLFF
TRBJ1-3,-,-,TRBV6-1,TGTGCCAGCACAGGGCTCCGTGGAAACACCATATATTTT,CASTGLRGNTIYF
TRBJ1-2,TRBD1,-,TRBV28,TGTGCCAGCACCGGGACAGGGTATGGCTACACCTTC,CASTGTGYGYTF
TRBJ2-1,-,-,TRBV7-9,TGTGCCAGCAGCTTACGACTGGGCCGCTCCTACAATGAGCAGTTCTTC,CASSLRLGRSYNEQFF
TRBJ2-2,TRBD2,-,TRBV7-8,TGTGCCAGCAGCTCGGGGGGGAACACCGGGGAGCTGTTTTTT,CASSSGGNTGELFF
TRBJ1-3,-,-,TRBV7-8,TGTGCCAGCAGCTATACAACTCCACCAGCTGGAAACACCATATATTTT,CASSYTTPPAGNTIYF
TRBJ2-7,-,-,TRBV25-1,TGTGCCAGCAGTGACCTCTACGAGCAGTACTTC,CASSDLYEQYF
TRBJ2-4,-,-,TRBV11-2,TGTGCCAGCAGCTTCCAGAACATTCAGTACTTC,CASSFQNIQYF
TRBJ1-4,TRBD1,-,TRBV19,TGTGCCAGTAACAAAGGGACAGGGGATGAAAAACTGTTTTTT,CASNKGTGDEKLFF
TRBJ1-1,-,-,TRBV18,TGTGCCAGCTCACCAGGACAACTTTTGAACACTGAAGCTTTCTTT,CASSPGQLLNTEAFF
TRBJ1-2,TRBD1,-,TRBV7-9,TGTGCCAGCAGCCCGACAGGGGTTCTCTATGGCTACACCTTC,CASSPTGVLYGYTF
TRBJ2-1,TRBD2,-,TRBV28,TGTGCCAGCAGTGCCCCCGGGACTAGCGGGAGACCAACGCAGTTCTTC,CASSAPGTSGRPTQFF
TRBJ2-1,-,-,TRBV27,TGTGCCAGCAGTCTAGGCGTTGAGCAGTTCTTC,CASSLGVEQFF
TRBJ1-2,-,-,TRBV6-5,TGTGCCAGCAGCTCCCGTCGGGGGTCCTATGGCTACACCTTC,CASSSRRGSYGYTF
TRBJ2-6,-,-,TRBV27,TGTGCCAGCAGTTTCGGGAGCTCTGGGGCCAACGTCCTGACTTTC,CASSFGSSGANVLTF
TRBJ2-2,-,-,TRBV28,TGTGCCAGCAGCCCAGGGGACACCGGGGAGCTGTTTTTT,CASSPGDTGELFF
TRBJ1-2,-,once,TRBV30,TGTGCCTGGAGTATGACACCGTACTATGGCTACACCTTC,CAWSMTPYYGYTF
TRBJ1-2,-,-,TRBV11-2,TGTGCCAGCAGCTTCTGGGACAAACCTAGCTACACCTTC,CASSFWDKPSYTF
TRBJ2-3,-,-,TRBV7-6,TGTGCCAGCAGCCTAAGGGCAGATACGCAGTATTTT,CASSLRADTQYF
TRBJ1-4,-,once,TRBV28,TGTGCCAGCAGTCCAGGGGCTAATGAAAAACTGTTTTTT,CASSPGANEKLFF